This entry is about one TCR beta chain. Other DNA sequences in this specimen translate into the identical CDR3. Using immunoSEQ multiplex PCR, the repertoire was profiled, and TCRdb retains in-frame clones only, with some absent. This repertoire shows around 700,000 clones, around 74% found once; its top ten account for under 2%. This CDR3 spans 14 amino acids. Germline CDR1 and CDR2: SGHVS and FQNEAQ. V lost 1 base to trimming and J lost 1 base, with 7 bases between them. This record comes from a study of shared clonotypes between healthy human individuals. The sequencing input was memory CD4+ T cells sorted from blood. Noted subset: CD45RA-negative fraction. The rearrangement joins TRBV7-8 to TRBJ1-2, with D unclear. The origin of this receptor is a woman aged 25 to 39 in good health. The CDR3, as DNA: TGTGCCAGCAGCTTAGTCCCGAATAACTATGGCTACACCTTC. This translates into CASSLVPNNYGYTF.